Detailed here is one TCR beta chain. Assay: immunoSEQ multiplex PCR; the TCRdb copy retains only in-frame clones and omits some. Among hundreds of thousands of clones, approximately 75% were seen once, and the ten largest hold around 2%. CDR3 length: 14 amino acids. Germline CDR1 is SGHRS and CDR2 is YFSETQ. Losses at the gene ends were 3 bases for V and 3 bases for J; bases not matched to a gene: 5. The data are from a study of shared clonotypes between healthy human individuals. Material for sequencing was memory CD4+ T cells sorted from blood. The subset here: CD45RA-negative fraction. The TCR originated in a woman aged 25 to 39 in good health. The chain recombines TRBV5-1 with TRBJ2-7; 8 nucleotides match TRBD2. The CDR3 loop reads CASSSLAASYEQYF. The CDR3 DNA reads TGCGCCAGCAGCTCACTAGCGGCAAGCTACGAGCAGTACTTC.